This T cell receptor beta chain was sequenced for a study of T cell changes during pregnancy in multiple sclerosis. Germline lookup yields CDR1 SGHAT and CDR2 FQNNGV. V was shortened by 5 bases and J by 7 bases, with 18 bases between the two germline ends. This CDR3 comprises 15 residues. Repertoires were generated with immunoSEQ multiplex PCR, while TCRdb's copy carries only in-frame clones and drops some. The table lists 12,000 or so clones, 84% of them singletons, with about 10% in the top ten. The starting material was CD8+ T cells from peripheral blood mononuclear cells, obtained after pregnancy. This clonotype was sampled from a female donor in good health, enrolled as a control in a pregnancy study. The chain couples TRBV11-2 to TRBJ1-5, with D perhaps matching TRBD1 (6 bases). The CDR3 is CASSPGWKGDQPQHF. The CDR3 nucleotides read TGTGCCAGCAGCCCAGGTTGGAAGGGGGACCAGCCCCAGCATTTT.